What follows describes a single T cell receptor (beta chain). Germline V gives CDR1 SQVTM, CDR2 ANQGSEA. CDR3 length: 17 residues. V was pared by 4 bases and J by 2 bases, with 15 bases of the junction left unmatched. At survey level, the immunoSEQ assay was run in its v3.0 version. The protocol was immunoSEQ multiplex PCR, while the TCRdb copy is restricted to in-frame clones and leaves out a portion. The sample holds some 20,000 clones, approximately 88% seen once. The data stem from a study of long-term antiretroviral therapy in people with HIV. Sample: unsorted PBMCs, taken 2.1 years after starting antiretroviral therapy. The clonotype was recovered from a man between 18 and 29 years old with HIV. V usage is TRBV29-1 and J usage is TRBJ2-7, with 9 nucleotides matching TRBD1. DNA of the CDR3: TGCAGCGTTGTGTTCCGGGACAGGGAAATACTCCCCTACGAGCAGTACTTC. Its translation is CSVVFRDREILPYEQYF.